The 6 T cell receptor beta chains below were found in one sample sequenced in a study of cytomegalovirus exposure and HLA in healthy donors. Primers for the PCR totalled 60 Vbeta and 13 Jbeta. Data came from immunoSEQ multiplex PCR; TCRdb stores just in-frame clones and leaves some out. In the table there are 130,000 or so clones, 70% to 90% of which are singletons. Sequenced input: PBMCs. These receptors all come from a woman in her 40s in good health and CMV-seronegative.

The V gene is TRBV7-9, the J gene TRBJ2-1, with a weak D call TRBD1 (8 bases). There are 19 residues in the CDR3. V was cut by 2 bases and J by 7 bases, with 27 bases left in between. The germline gives CDR1 SEHNR, CDR2 FQNEAQ (reference sequence). DNA of the CDR3: TGTGCCAGCAGCTTACGGGGGAACAGGGGGAGGGAGATGTGGAATGAGCAGTTCTTC. It is translated as CASSLRGNRGREMWNEQFF.

V usage is TRBV30 and J usage is TRBJ1-4; unclear D gene. In germline, CDR1 is GTSNPN, CDR2 SVGIG (reference sequence). There are 13 residues in the CDR3. Deletions cut 4 bases from V and 6 bases from J, with 12 bases between. CDR3: CAWKTEGHEKLFF. As DNA, the CDR3 is TGTGCCTGGAAGACTGAGGGTCATGAAAAACTGTTTTTT.

The chain recombines TRBV9 with TRBJ2-5, with D maybe TRBD2 (5 bases). CDR3 length: 14 amino acids. V shed 6 bases and J shed 1 base, with 13 bases lying between them. Germline V gene sequence: CDR1 SGDLS, CDR2 YYNGEE. The chain's CDR3 is CASNELEGQETQYF. CDR3 in DNA: TGTGCCAGCAATGAATTAGAGGGCCAAGAGACCCAGTACTTC.

The chain combines TRBV5-1 with TRBJ2-7; D possibly corresponds to TRBD1 (5 bases). This CDR3 comprises 14 residues. V lost 0 bases, J lost 0 bases, and 7 bases lay in between. Germline lookup yields CDR1 SGHRS and CDR2 YFSETQ. CDR3 bases: TGCGCCAGCAGCTTGGGACAGAGCTCCTACGAGCAGTACTTC. Protein: CASSLGQSSYEQYF.

This sequence joins TRBV5-4 and TRBJ1-2; D is undetermined. There are 15 residues in the CDR3. V gave up 0 bases and J gave up 0 bases, with 9 bases separating them. CDR1 and CDR2 (germline): SGHNT, YYREEE (reference sequence). The CDR3 region has the DNA TGTGCCAGCAGCTTGGATCCGGGAGCTAACTATGGCTACACCTTC. Amino acids: CASSLDPGANYGYTF.

The gene calls are TRBV6-1 and TRBJ1-4; no definite D call. V was cut by 6 bases and J by 6 bases, with 17 bases left in between. The CDR3 has 15 amino acids. Germline lookup yields CDR1 MNHNS and CDR2 SASEGT. CDR3 region: CASRGALGLYEKLFF. In nucleotides, the CDR3 is TGTGCCAGCAGGGGAGCCTTAGGGTTATATGAAAAACTGTTTTTT.